The present TCR beta chain was sequenced within a study of T cell repertoires in aging, cancer and after chemotherapy. The template was genomic DNA from peripheral blood, not RNA. This clonotype was observed a handful of times. Its specificity is not known. A mixed TRB-A/B primer pool amplified rearranged TRB by multiplex touch-down PCR. TCRdb recomputed calls from the multiplex PCR reads with MiXCR, one row per CDR3 protein. The table lists over 10,000 distinct CDR3 sequences, 20% to 30% of them singletons, with approximately 2.5% in the top ten. Study-wide points: In cancer patients, declining TCR diversity with age involved lost richness and lost evenness. Median generation probability rose over the chemotherapy interval in each cancer cohort, suggesting rebound thymic output. These repertoire data do not allow conclusions about immunological memory after chemotherapy. Untreated cancer patients had significantly lower blood TCR diversity than age-matched healthy donors.

This CDR3 comprises 16 residues. The V end lost 0 bases, the J end lost 1 base, and 12 bases lay between the germline ends. Germline V gene sequence: CDR1 SEHNR, CDR2 FQNEAQ (reference sequence). This sequence originates from a human donor in good health. Sequencing used blood. The chain links TRBV7-9 to TRBJ1-1; perhaps TRBD1 as D (5 bases). The CDR3 protein is CASSLAGGGGNTEAFF. The CDR3 nucleotides are TGTGCCAGCAGCTTAGCGGGCGGTGGGGGGAACACTGAAGCTTTCTTT.